A selection of T cell receptor beta chains follows, all from one sample in a study of response to subunit inactivated influenza vaccine. MiXCR, run by TCRdb on the RT-PCR reads, gives a single entry per CDR3 protein. The profile covers fewer than 600,000 distinct CDR3 sequences, with approximately 6.9% appearing a single time and around 13% taken by the ten largest. Sequenced here: PBMCs from blood, sampled 23 months after vaccination. These TCRs come from a man in his fifties or sixties who received an inactivated influenza vaccine. Both conserved end residues are part of each CDR3. A D gene is named only where the DNA matches it firmly. For some rows the clone size is stated as once, few or many, or as a class when expanded; others skip it.

abundance: many
v_gene: TRBV3-1
d_gene: -
j_gene: TRBJ1-2
CDR3aa: CASSQGRETRYGYTF
CDR3nt: TGTGCCAGCAGCCAGGGACGGGAAACTCGATATGGCTACACCTTC

abundance: many
v_gene: TRBV5-6
d_gene: TRBD1
j_gene: TRBJ2-4
CDR3aa: CASSADRGRDIQYF
CDR3nt: TGTGCCAGCAGCGCGGACAGGGGGCGGGACATTCAGTACTTC

abundance: many
v_gene: TRBV7-2
d_gene: -
j_gene: TRBJ2-5
CDR3aa: CASSLARSGETQYF
CDR3nt: TGTGCCAGCAGCTTAGCGCGGTCTGGAGAGACCCAGTACTTC

abundance: -
v_gene: TRBV30
d_gene: TRBD1
j_gene: TRBJ1-3
CDR3aa: CAWSRMGQLRGNTIYF
CDR3nt: TGTGCCTGGAGCCGAATGGGACAGCTGAGGGGAAACACCATATATTTT

abundance: many
v_gene: TRBV12-3/TRBV12-4
d_gene: -
j_gene: TRBJ2-4
CDR3aa: CASSLEGWSENIQYF
CDR3nt: TGTGCCAGCAGTTTAGAAGGGTGGAGTGAAAACATTCAGTACTTC

abundance: few
v_gene: TRBV7-8
d_gene: TRBD2
j_gene: TRBJ2-1
CDR3aa: CASSLSLAGINEQFF
CDR3nt: TGTGCCAGCAGTCTGAGTCTAGCGGGGATTAATGAGCAGTTCTTC

abundance: many
v_gene: TRBV20-1
d_gene: -
j_gene: TRBJ1-2
CDR3aa: CSAVKGDYGYTF
CDR3nt: TGCAGTGCTGTGAAGGGAGACTATGGCTACACCTTC

abundance: few
v_gene: TRBV12-3/TRBV12-4
d_gene: TRBD1
j_gene: TRBJ1-2
CDR3aa: CASSHSVDRAGGYTF
CDR3nt: TGTGCCAGCAGTCACTCCGTAGACAGGGCAGGTGGCTACACCTTC

abundance: -
v_gene: TRBV20-1
d_gene: -
j_gene: TRBJ2-3
CDR3aa: CSAPQRAPGPDTQYF
CDR3nt: TGCAGTGCGCCGCAACGGGCCCCCGGGCCAGATACGCAGTATTTT

abundance: many
v_gene: TRBV6-2/TRBV6-3
d_gene: TRBD1
j_gene: TRBJ2-7
CDR3aa: CASSPGTADYYEQYF
CDR3nt: TGTGCCAGCAGCCCCGGGACAGCCGATTATTACGAGCAGTACTTC

abundance: few
v_gene: TRBV10-3
d_gene: -
j_gene: TRBJ2-3
CDR3aa: CAIKDYTDTQYF
CDR3nt: TGTGCCATCAAAGACTATACAGATACGCAGTATTTT

abundance: -
v_gene: TRBV3-1
d_gene: -
j_gene: TRBJ2-1
CDR3aa: CASSQDQRAAYNEQFF
CDR3nt: TGTGCCAGCAGCCAAGATCAGCGAGCGGCCTACAATGAGCAGTTCTTC

abundance: few
v_gene: TRBV28
d_gene: TRBD1
j_gene: TRBJ1-6
CDR3aa: CASSLAQGGENSPLHF
CDR3nt: TGTGCCAGCAGTTTAGCCCAGGGGGGCGAGAATTCACCCCTCCACTTT

abundance: many
v_gene: TRBV12-3/TRBV12-4
d_gene: -
j_gene: TRBJ2-7
CDR3aa: CASSLPQGSNEQYF
CDR3nt: TGTGCCAGCAGTTTACCCCAGGGAAGCAACGAGCAGTACTTC

abundance: many
v_gene: TRBV12-3/TRBV12-4
d_gene: -
j_gene: TRBJ1-4
CDR3aa: CASSLKSLGEKLFF
CDR3nt: TGTGCCAGCAGTTTAAAATCCTTGGGTGAAAAACTGTTTTTT

abundance: many
v_gene: TRBV29-1
d_gene: TRBD2
j_gene: TRBJ2-2
CDR3aa: CSAGGGPGELFF
CDR3nt: TGCAGCGCCGGGGGGGGGCCCGGGGAGCTGTTTTTT

abundance: -
v_gene: TRBV6-1
d_gene: TRBD2
j_gene: TRBJ2-7
CDR3aa: CASSQMGGIEEQYF
CDR3nt: TGTGCCAGCAGCCAGATGGGGGGGATCGAGGAGCAGTACTTC

abundance: few
v_gene: TRBV20-1
d_gene: -
j_gene: TRBJ2-1
CDR3aa: CSASYGVDNEQFF
CDR3nt: TGCAGTGCTAGCTATGGGGTTGACAATGAGCAGTTCTTC

abundance: -
v_gene: TRBV6-1
d_gene: TRBD2
j_gene: TRBJ2-2
CDR3aa: CASGGRGNTGELFF
CDR3nt: TGTGCCTCGGGAGGGCGAGGAAACACCGGGGAGCTGTTTTTT

abundance: -
v_gene: TRBV27
d_gene: -
j_gene: TRBJ2-7
CDR3aa: CASQTSPYEQYF
CDR3nt: TGTGCCAGCCAGACAAGCCCCTACGAGCAGTACTTC

abundance: -
v_gene: TRBV7-9
d_gene: -
j_gene: TRBJ2-7
CDR3aa: CASSLVWSPETSYEQYF
CDR3nt: TGTGCCAGCAGCTTAGTATGGTCTCCGGAAACCTCATACGAGCAGTACTTC

abundance: few
v_gene: TRBV27
d_gene: -
j_gene: TRBJ1-6
CDR3aa: CASRRPGRMYNSPLHF
CDR3nt: TGTGCCAGCAGACGTCCGGGACGAATGTATAATTCACCCCTCCACTTT